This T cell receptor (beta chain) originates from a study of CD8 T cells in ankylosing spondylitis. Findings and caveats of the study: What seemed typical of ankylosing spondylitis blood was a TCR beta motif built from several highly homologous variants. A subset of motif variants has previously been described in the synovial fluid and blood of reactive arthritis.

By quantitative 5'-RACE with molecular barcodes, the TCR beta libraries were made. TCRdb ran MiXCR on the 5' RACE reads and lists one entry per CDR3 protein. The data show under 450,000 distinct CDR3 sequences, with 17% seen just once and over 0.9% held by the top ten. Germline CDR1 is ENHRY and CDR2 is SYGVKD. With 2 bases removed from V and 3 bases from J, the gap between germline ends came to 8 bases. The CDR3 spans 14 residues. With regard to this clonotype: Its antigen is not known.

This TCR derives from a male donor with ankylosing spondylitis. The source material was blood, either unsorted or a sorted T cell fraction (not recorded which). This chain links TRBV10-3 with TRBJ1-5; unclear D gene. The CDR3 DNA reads TGTGCCATCAGTGAGGGCATGGACAATCAGCCCCAGCATTTT. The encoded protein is CAISEGMDNQPQHF.